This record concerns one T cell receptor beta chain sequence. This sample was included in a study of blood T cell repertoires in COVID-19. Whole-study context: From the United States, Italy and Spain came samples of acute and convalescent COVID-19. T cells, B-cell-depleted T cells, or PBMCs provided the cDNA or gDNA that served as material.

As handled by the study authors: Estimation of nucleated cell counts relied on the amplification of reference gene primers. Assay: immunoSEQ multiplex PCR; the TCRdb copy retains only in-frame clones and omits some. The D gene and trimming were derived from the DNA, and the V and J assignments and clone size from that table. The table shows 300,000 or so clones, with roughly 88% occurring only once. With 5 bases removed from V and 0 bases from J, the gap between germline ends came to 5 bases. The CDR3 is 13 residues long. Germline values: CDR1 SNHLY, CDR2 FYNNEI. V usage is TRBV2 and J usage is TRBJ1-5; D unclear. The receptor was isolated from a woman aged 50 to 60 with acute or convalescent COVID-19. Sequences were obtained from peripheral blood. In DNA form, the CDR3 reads TGTGCCAGCAGTACGGGTAGCAATCAGCCCCAGCATTTT. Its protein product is CASSTGSNQPQHF.